This T cell receptor (beta chain) was sequenced in a study of blood T cells in healthy people across ages. General study results and limits: PBMCs that were unsorted prevented a conclusive naive versus antigen-experienced comparison. Strong correlation linked observed beta diversity and percent naive T cells.

CDR1 SGHTA and CDR2 FQGNSA come from the germline V gene. This CDR3 has 14 residues. Between the trimmed V and J ends, which lost 5 bases and 2 bases, there was a span of 13 bases. A J-beta primer mix and a sample-barcoded 5' primer were used in a second PCR of about 7 to 12 cycles. Carrying 12 random nucleotides, a template-switch adaptor labeled each individual cDNA molecule. A single record per CDR3 protein comes from TCRdb applying MiXCR to the 5' RACE reads. The repertoire consists of fewer than 2,000,000 distinct CDR3 sequences, with about two fifths occurring once and the leading ten covering under 25%. This clonotype has a handful of counts. Its antigen is unknown. Per individual sample, total RNA of at least 5.5 micrograms was extracted.

The sample was blood. This TCR was sampled from a human donor in good health. The V and J genes are TRBV7-2 and TRBJ2-7; D tentatively fits TRBD1 or TRBD2 (6 bases each). CDR3 amino acids: CASSPNREAYEQYF. The CDR3 DNA is TGTGCCAGCAGCCCAAACAGGGAGGCCTACGAGCAGTACTTC.